This T cell receptor (beta chain) originates from a study of T-cell memory formation after mild COVID-19. Background on the study: TCR clusters were mostly donor specific.

The CDR3 consists of 14 residues. Germline-derived CDR1 and CDR2 are KGHSH and LQKENI. V was clipped by 2 bases and J by 7 bases; unmatched bases: 4. TCRdb redid the calling of the 5' RACE reads with MiXCR, one entry per CDR3 protein. Of under 300,000 distinct CDR3 sequences listed, 15% to 20% are singletons. This clonotype was seen only a few times. Its antigen is unknown. Findings of the study overall: Cross-reactive memory appears to have joined, as suggested by some responding clones showing up in pre-infection memory. A second wave expanding day 15 to 37 was CD4+-biased; contracting clones were balanced.

Material for sequencing was PBMCs or a T cell subset sorted from them (not recorded which). This clonotype originated in a man aged 18 to 35 who had mild COVID-19 (a few samples of this study predate the infection). Cell type and time point are not known. The chain has TRBV18 and TRBJ2-3; 9 bases map to TRBD2. In nucleotides, the CDR3 is TGTGCCAGCTCACCAACAGCGGGGGGAAATACGCAGTATTTT. This codes for CASSPTAGGNTQYF.